The T cell receptor beta chain described here comes from a study of T cell responses to AZD1222 COVID-19 vaccine. Looking at the study overall: Timing groups of about 4 and about 12 weeks for second doses were pooled. Findings and caveats of the study: Seropositivity was recorded at baseline in only 6 or 7 AZD1222 recipients. Donors were mostly white British, more females; clonal diversity possibly underestimated. Repertoire sampling was restricted to post-peak T cell response timepoints.

Method: immunoSEQ multiplex PCR; TCRdb's copy keeps in-frame clones and lacks some. The sample records some 150,000 clones, around 88% being singletons. In germline, CDR1 is LNHDA, CDR2 SQIVND (reference sequence). V lost 6 bases to trimming and J lost 4 bases; unmatched junction nucleotides: 15. CDR3 length: 17 residues. This clone was picked up one time. No antigen is known for it. The chain combines TRBV19 with TRBJ1-5; 7 nucleotides agree with TRBD1. The sample was peripheral blood, taken on day 0 of AZD1222 vaccination. This receptor was taken from an adult in good health. CDR3 region: CASRRRQGIDSNQPQHF. As DNA, the CDR3 is TGTGCCAGTAGGCGCCGACAGGGAATAGATTCGAATCAGCCCCAGCATTTT.